What follows describes a single TCR beta chain. Trimming left V 0 bases short and J 0 bases short, with 9 bases between. Germline V gene lookup returns CDR1 MNHEY and CDR2 SVGAGI. The CDR3 is made up of 15 amino acids. Authors' analysis steps: Amplification with reference gene primers provided the estimates of nucleated cell counts. The assay was immunoSEQ multiplex PCR, and TCRdb's table has in-frame clones only and misses some. Clonal size and the V and J genes are those of that table, whereas D and trimming came from the DNA. The table includes some 700,000 clones, about 87% detected once. The source of the sample is a study of blood T cell repertoires in COVID-19. In the study overall: Sites across the United States, Italy and Spain contributed samples from acute and convalescent COVID-19. Sample material is recorded as cDNA or gDNA derived from T cells, B-cell-depleted T cells, or PBMCs.

The origin of this receptor is a young woman with acute or convalescent COVID-19. This sequence joins TRBV6-5 and TRBJ2-7; the D is unclear. Sequencing was performed on peripheral blood. The CDR3 spells CASSYSFDSSYEQYF. CDR3 DNA sequence: TGTGCCAGCAGTTACTCATTCGACTCCTCCTACGAGCAGTACTTC.